A selection of T cell receptor beta chains follows, all from one sample in a study of early T cells in non-severe SARS-CoV-2 infection. One entry per CDR3 protein, called by TCRdb with MiXCR from the 5' RACE reads. The sample yields roughly 70,000 distinct CDR3 sequences, under 15% seen once. The specimen sequenced was whole blood. All receptors come from an adult who was a healthcare worker with PCR-confirmed SARS-CoV-2 infection or an uninfected control (not recorded which). Each CDR3 is given with its conserved first and last residue. A D gene is named only where the DNA matches it firmly. Some rows have no size entry. The others give once, few or many, or a class for an expanded clone.

V,length,D,J,size,CDR3,DNA
TRBV5-1,12,NA,TRBJ2-7,NA,CASSFDNYEQYF,TGCGCCAGCAGCTTTGACAACTACGAGCAGTACTTC
TRBV7-3,15,NA,TRBJ2-1,many,CASSWGPLGNNEQFF,TGTGCCAGCAGCTGGGGACCCCTCGGGAACAATGAGCAGTTCTTC
TRBV20-1,13,NA,TRBJ1-5,NA,CSASGVGNQPQHF,TGCAGTGCCTCAGGGGTTGGCAATCAGCCCCAGCATTTT
TRBV3-1,14,NA,TRBJ2-3,many,CASSHGTSTDTQYF,TGTGCCAGCAGCCATGGGACTAGCACAGATACGCAGTATTTT
TRBV27,15,TRBD1,TRBJ2-7,many,CASSFGTGIAYEQYF,TGTGCCAGCAGTTTCGGGACAGGTATAGCCTACGAGCAGTACTTC
TRBV2,12,NA,TRBJ2-3,many,CASSVSTDTQYF,TGTGCCAGCAGTGTAAGCACAGATACGCAGTATTTT
TRBV10-1,12,NA,TRBJ2-1,NA,CASSDAYNEQFF,TGCGCCAGCAGTGATGCCTACAATGAGCAGTTCTTC
TRBV9,16,TRBD2,TRBJ2-7,NA,CASSATGLAGVYEQYF,TGTGCCAGCAGCGCAACAGGACTAGCGGGAGTCTACGAGCAGTACTTC
TRBV7-9,14,NA,TRBJ2-1,many,CASSPLAEDNEQFF,TGTGCCAGCAGCCCCTTGGCGGAGGACAATGAGCAGTTCTTC
TRBV7-2,13,NA,TRBJ2-1,few,CASSLAGVSEQFF,TGTGCCAGCAGCTTAGCCGGGGTCAGTGAGCAGTTCTTC
TRBV6-2/TRBV6-3,14,TRBD1,TRBJ2-7,many,CASTPRDRIYEQYF,TGTGCCAGCACTCCCCGGGACAGAATTTACGAGCAGTACTTC
TRBV5-1,14,NA,TRBJ1-1,many,CASSIQTGNTEAFF,TGCGCCAGCAGCATACAAACGGGGAACACTGAAGCTTTCTTT
TRBV12-3/TRBV12-4,17,TRBD1,TRBJ2-6,many,CATTRGLPSSGANVLTF,TGTGCCACAACGAGGGGGCTACCAAGCTCTGGGGCCAACGTCCTGACTTTC
TRBV6-6,12,NA,TRBJ2-7,many,CASSYSGIEQYF,TGTGCCAGCAGTTACTCAGGGATCGAGCAGTACTTC
TRBV5-5,16,TRBD1,TRBJ1-1,many,CASRAGQGSLNTEAFF,TGTGCCAGCAGGGCGGGACAGGGTTCGTTGAACACTGAAGCTTTCTTT
TRBV13,20,TRBD1,TRBJ2-6,many,CASSLGIRDRGRSGANVLTF,TGTGCCAGCAGCTTAGGAATACGAGACAGGGGGCGGTCTGGGGCCAACGTCCTGACTTTC
TRBV5-1,16,NA,TRBJ2-3,NA,CASSLEASFDTDTQYF,TGCGCCAGCAGCTTGGAAGCGAGTTTCGACACAGATACGCAGTATTTT
TRBV7-2,15,TRBD1,TRBJ2-2,many,CASRPGGALTGELFF,TGTGCCAGCAGGCCAGGGGGCGCGCTCACCGGGGAGCTGTTTTTT
TRBV25-1,15,NA,TRBJ2-7,NA,CASSEALQGPYEQYF,TGTGCCAGCAGTGAAGCCCTGCAGGGACCCTACGAGCAGTACTTC
TRBV6-5,15,TRBD2,TRBJ2-2,many,CASRRPTGGHGELFF,TGTGCCAGCAGGCGCCCGACGGGGGGTCACGGGGAGCTGTTTTTT
TRBV19,16,TRBD2,TRBJ2-7,NA,CASSALGSGRFDEQYF,TGTGCCAGTAGTGCCTTAGGGAGCGGGAGGTTCGACGAGCAGTACTTC
TRBV5-4,15,TRBD1,TRBJ1-1,few,CASSPPTGANTEAFF,TGTGCCAGCAGCCCCCCTACAGGGGCCAACACTGAAGCTTTCTTT
TRBV6-2/TRBV6-3,17,TRBD1,TRBJ2-4,many,CASSYGGQGGAKNIQYF,TGTGCCAGCAGTTACGGGGGACAGGGAGGGGCCAAAAACATTCAGTACTTC
TRBV24-1,14,TRBD1,TRBJ2-3,few,CATSRDRVTDTQYF,TGTGCCACCAGCCGGGACAGGGTAACAGATACGCAGTATTTT
TRBV29-1,14,TRBD1,TRBJ2-7,NA,CSVSGTGNSYEQYF,TGCAGCGTCTCCGGGACAGGAAACTCCTACGAGCAGTACTTC
TRBV11-2,15,NA,TRBJ2-6,few,CASSSGVSGANVLTF,TGTGCCAGCAGTTCTGGGGTCTCTGGGGCCAACGTCCTGACTTTC
TRBV7-8,14,NA,TRBJ1-5,NA,CASSPDRPNQPQHF,TGTGCCAGCAGCCCGGACAGACCCAATCAGCCCCAGCATTTT
TRBV20-1,12,NA,TRBJ2-7,many,CSAGGAGNEQYF,TGCAGTGCGGGGGGGGCAGGGAACGAGCAGTACTTC
TRBV6-2/TRBV6-3,16,NA,TRBJ2-1,NA,CASSPQFRSSYNEQFF,TGTGCCAGCAGTCCCCAATTCAGAAGCTCCTACAATGAGCAGTTCTTC
TRBV10-3,15,TRBD1,TRBJ2-7,few,CAATAGTGNSYEQYF,TGTGCCGCGACAGCCGGGACAGGGAACTCCTACGAGCAGTACTTC
TRBV7-6,18,TRBD2,TRBJ2-7,NA,CASSPGTSGGASSYEQYF,TGTGCCAGCAGCCCAGGGACTAGCGGGGGTGCAAGCTCCTACGAGCAGTACTTC
TRBV11-2,11,NA,TRBJ2-7,NA,CASSPHYEQYF,TGTGCCAGCAGCCCGCATTACGAGCAGTACTTC
TRBV7-2,14,NA,TRBJ2-5,NA,CASSSPRGQETQYF,TGTGCCAGCAGCTCCCCCCGGGGACAAGAGACCCAGTACTTC
TRBV23-1,12,NA,TRBJ2-7,NA,CASNPGRNEQYF,TGCGCCAGCAACCCAGGGAGGAACGAGCAGTACTTC
TRBV27,15,NA,TRBJ2-3,many,CASGPVASNTDTQYF,TGTGCCAGCGGACCAGTGGCCTCTAACACAGATACGCAGTATTTT
TRBV5-4,14,NA,TRBJ2-7,few,CASSSRSGAYEQYF,TGTGCCAGCAGCTCCCGCTCAGGGGCCTACGAGCAGTACTTC
TRBV7-9,13,TRBD2,TRBJ2-7,many,CASSFGDYYEQYF,TGTGCCAGCAGCTTTGGGGACTACTACGAGCAGTACTTC
TRBV27,13,NA,TRBJ2-7,NA,CASRGSGAGEQYF,TGTGCCAGCAGAGGGTCAGGGGCGGGCGAGCAGTACTTC